The TCR beta chain described here comes from a study of cytomegalovirus exposure and HLA in healthy donors. Assay: immunoSEQ multiplex PCR; the TCRdb copy retains only in-frame clones and omits some. Of about 88,000 clones detected, 84% appear once; the ten largest clones hold 12%. CDR1 and CDR2 (germline): LNHDA, SQIVND (reference sequence). V lost 5 bases and J lost 3; bases outside the gene matches: 3. The CDR3 contains 14 residues. This TCR derives from a woman in her late teens or twenties in good health and CMV-seropositive. V is TRBV19 and J is TRBJ2-7, with 11 bases lining up with TRBD1. The sample consisted of PBMCs. The CDR3, as DNA: TGTGCCAGTAGTCCCGGGACAGGGGGCTACGAGCAGTACTTC. This translates into CASSPGTGGYEQYF.